Presented here are 4 T cell receptor beta chains from one specimen sequenced in a study of T cell responses to AZD1222 COVID-19 vaccine. Clones were read by immunoSEQ multiplex PCR, and TCRdb kept only the in-frame ones, dropping some. Of 130,000 to 150,000 clones in the sample, just under 95% were seen once. Sequencing used peripheral blood, obtained after recovery from COVID-19. The receptors were sampled from an adult who had recovered from COVID-19.

The gene calls are TRBV5-1 and TRBJ2-3; possible D gene TRBD2, 5 bases. The V end was cut by 1 base, the J end by 2 bases, with 8 bases between. Germline values: CDR1 SGHRS, CDR2 YFSETQ. This CDR3 has 14 residues. CDR3 coding DNA: TGCGCCAGCAGCTTGAGCGGCACCACAGATACGCAGTATTTT. It is translated as CASSLSGTTDTQYF.

The chain employs TRBV28 and TRBJ2-5, with D perhaps TRBD2 (6 bases). The germline V and J ends were trimmed by 3 bases and 5 bases, with 13 bases remaining between them. The CDR3 loop spans 14 amino acids. The germline gives CDR1 MDHEN, CDR2 SYDVKM. The CDR3 loop reads CASSFGPRGETQYF. The CDR3 coding sequence is TGTGCCAGCAGTTTTGGTCCTCGGGGGGAGACCCAGTACTTC. Complete variable domain (other parts from reference TRBV28 and TRBJ2-5): DVKVTQSSRYLVKRTGEKVFLECVQDMDHENMFWYRQDPGLGLRLIYFSYDVKMKEKGDIPEGYSVSREKKERFSLILESASTNQTSMYLCASSFGPRGETQYFGPGTRLLVL.

This sequence joins TRBV7-6 and TRBJ2-5; no definite D call. V was pared by 1 base and J by 1 base, with 13 bases between. The CDR3 spans 16 residues. CDR1 is SGHVS, CDR2 FNYEAQ, per germline. Written as DNA, the CDR3 is TGTGCCAGCAGCTTAGGGGGTCGGGTAGGCCAAGAGACCCAGTACTTC. Translating gives CASSLGGRVGQETQYF. Supplemented by reference TRBV7-6 and TRBJ2-5, the full variable domain reads GAGVSQSPRYKVTKRGQDVALRCDPISGHVSLYWYRQALGQGPEFLTYFNYEAQQDKSGLPNDRFSAERPEGSISTLTIQRTEQRDSAMYRCASSLGGRVGQETQYFGPGTRLLVL.

The chain links TRBV28 to TRBJ2-7; 7 nucleotides match TRBD1. CDR3 length equals 15 residues. V lost 10 bases, J lost 8 bases, and 20 bases stayed unmatched. CDR1 is MDHEN, CDR2 SYDVKM, per germline. CDR3 nucleotide sequence: TGTGCCACCAGGGTTTCGGAACAGGGGTTGGGTAAGCAGTACTTC. Its translation is CATRVSEQGLGKQYF.